Included here is one T cell receptor (beta chain) sequence, with context. Its antigen is still unknown. This specimen belongs to a study of T-cell memory formation after mild COVID-19. Turning to the study itself: TCR clusters showed largely donor specificity.

One entry per CDR3 protein, called by TCRdb with MiXCR from the 5' RACE reads. The data contain about 100,000 distinct CDR3 sequences, over 8.5% of them singletons. Study-level findings and limits: The pre-infection memory compartment contained some responding clones, suggesting cross-reactive memory joined. CD8+ contracting clones occupied EMRA, while CD4+ ones occupied mainly CM and EM. Clones that contracted from day 15 to 85 had balanced CD4/CD8; later expanders were CD4+ biased.

Germline-derived CDR1 and CDR2 are MNHEY and SVGAGI. J gave up 0 bases and V 6 bases, and 5 bases lay outside the gene matches. This CDR3 region has 14 residues. Sequenced input: PBMCs or a T cell subset sorted from them (not recorded which). The chain recombines TRBV6-5 with TRBJ2-7; TRBD1 aligns across 7 bases. This receptor was identified in a man between 18 and 35 years old who had mild COVID-19 (a few samples of this study predate the infection). Cell type and time point are not known. CDR3 amino acids: CASRPGTVSYEQYF. As DNA, the CDR3 is TGTGCCAGCAGACCCGGGACAGTCTCCTACGAGCAGTACTTC.